A single sample gave rise to the 9 T cell receptor beta chains below, sequenced in a study of blood T cell repertoires in COVID-19. Clones were sequenced by immunoSEQ multiplex PCR, and TCRdb holds only the in-frame ones, with some missing. The sample lists approximately 28,000 clones, around 74% occurring once. The sequenced sample consisted of peripheral blood. The origin of the receptors is an older woman with active or convalescent COVID-19.

The gene calls are TRBV29-1 and TRBJ1-1, with D unclear. The ends were cut back, 3 bases at V and 5 bases at J, with 13 bases in the middle. Germline V gene lookup returns CDR1 SQVTM and CDR2 ANQGSEA. The CDR3 totals 13 residues. This chain's CDR3 is CSVEDRAGTEAFF. CDR3 coding DNA: TGCAGCGTTGAGGACCGGGCGGGGACTGAAGCTTTCTTT.

The V gene is TRBV18, the J gene TRBJ2-1, with 10 nucleotides matching TRBD2. The CDR3 has 16 residues. V lost 3 bases, J lost 7 bases, and 9 bases stayed unmatched. In germline, CDR1 is KGHSH, CDR2 LQKENI. The CDR3 DNA reads as TGTGCCAGCTCACCGTCGGCTAGCGGGGGACTTAATGAGCAGTTCTTC. This gives the protein CASSPSASGGLNEQFF.

CDR3 sequence: CASSLLPGNYGYTF. For the CDR3, the DNA is TGTGCCAGCAGCTTGCTCCCGGGAAACTATGGCTACACCTTC. The chain links TRBV5-5 to TRBJ1-2, with unresolved D. Trimming cost V 1 base and J 2 bases, with 9 bases left between them. Germline loops: CDR1 SGHKS, CDR2 YYEKEE (reference sequence). The CDR3 totals 14 residues. Drawing the rest from reference TRBV5-5 and TRBJ1-2, the complete variable domain is DAGVTQSPTHLIKTRGQQVTLRCSPISGHKSVSWYQQVLGQGPQFIFQYYEKEERGRGNFPDRFSARQFPNYSSELNVNALLLGDSALYLCASSLLPGNYGYTFGSGTRLTVV.

The chain recombines TRBV19 with TRBJ1-4, with TRBD1 identical over 8 bases. CDR1 is LNHDA, CDR2 SQIVND, per germline (reference sequence). V gave up 6 bases and J gave up 1 base; unmatched junction bases: 7. CDR3 length: 16 residues. CDR3 sequence: CASSRSDRVTNEKLFF. CDR3 sequence (DNA): TGTGCCAGTAGCCGCTCGGACAGGGTAACTAATGAAAAACTGTTTTTT.

The count of this clone is one. The chain uses TRBV7-7 and TRBJ2-1; 7 bases line up with TRBD2. Trimming cost V 1 base and J 5 bases; bases outside gene matches: 5. The length of the CDR3 is 15 residues. CDR1 SSHAT and CDR2 FNYEAQ come from the germline V gene (reference sequence). CDR3 residues: CASSLGSGINNEQFF. The CDR3 DNA is TGTGCCAGCAGCTTAGGGAGCGGGATTAACAATGAGCAGTTCTTC.

The chain is built from TRBV5-1 and TRBJ2-5; 11 nucleotides line up with TRBD2. The germline gives CDR1 SGHRS, CDR2 YFSETQ. The CDR3 runs 17 residues. J lost 5 bases, V lost 4 bases, and 13 bases had no gene match. The CDR3 loop reads CASSTGTSGVGRETQYF. CDR3 DNA sequence: TGCGCCAGCAGCACCGGGACTAGCGGAGTGGGGAGGGAGACCCAGTACTTC.

V is TRBV7-2 and J is TRBJ1-2; TRBD1 aligns across 7 bases. Looked up from germline, CDR1 is SGHTA and CDR2 is FQGNSA. CDR3 length: 15 residues. The junction had 2 bases not matched to a gene; V was cut back by 1 base and J by 0 bases. The CDR3 DNA is TGTGCCAGCAGCTTAGTTGGGACAGCTAACTATGGCTACACCTTC. Its protein product is CASSLVGTANYGYTF.

The sample holds a few counts of this clone. V and J are TRBV2 and TRBJ2-7, with a possible D match to TRBD1 (5 bases). The V gene lost 6 bases and the J gene lost 6 bases, with 15 bases spanning the gap. CDR1 SNHLY and CDR2 FYNNEI come from the germline V gene. There are 13 residues in the CDR3. CDR3 nucleotide sequence: TGTGCCAGCAGGTTTAGTCAGGGCGGCGAGCAGTACTTC. Protein: CASRFSQGGEQYF. The full variable domain, its missing parts supplied by reference TRBV2 and TRBJ2-7, is EPEVTQTPSHQVTQMGQEVILRCVPISNHLYFYWYRQILGQKVEFLVSFYNNEISEKSEIFDDQFSVERPDGSNFTLKIRSTKLEDSAMYFCASRFSQGGEQYFGPGTRLTVT.

In this sample, this clone turned up a few times. V is TRBV12-3 or TRBV12-4 and J is TRBJ1-1; D gene uncertain. The CDR3 sequence is 13 residues long. V dropped 6 bases and J dropped 4 bases, with 12 bases sitting between them. The CDR3 bases are TGTGCCAGCAGGGGGAGTAGAGGCACTGAAGCTTTCTTT. This codes for CASRGSRGTEAFF.